This T cell receptor (beta chain) emerged from a study of cytomegalovirus exposure and HLA in healthy donors. Amplification used 60 Vbeta primers and 13 Jbeta primers. Measured with immunoSEQ multiplex PCR; TCRdb has only the in-frame clones, and not every one. Here the sample spans about 130,000 clones, 65% to 80% being singletons. Material for sequencing was PBMCs. The clonotype originates from a woman aged 40 to 55 in good health and CMV-seropositive.

The CDR3, as DNA: TGTGCCAGCAGCACGGGGACAGGGGGCAGTCAGCCCCAGCATTTT. Translated: CASSTGTGGSQPQHF. The rearrangement joins TRBV6-1 to TRBJ1-5, with TRBD1 matching 12 bases. The germline V gene encodes CDR1 MNHNS and CDR2 SASEGT. Germline trimming cut 6 bases from V and 6 bases from J; bases unmatched to any gene: 6. CDR3 length: 15 residues.